Below are 28 T cell receptor beta chains sequenced from a single sample in a study of CXCR3-negative and CXCR3-positive naive CD8 T cells (dated by TCRdb to the late 2010s). General findings and caveats noted by the study authors: TRB CDR3s from CXCR3-positive naive cells showed higher hydrophobicity (lower Kidera factor 4), lower energy, and higher strength and volume indices than CXCR3-negative naive cells.

These reads were obtained on a NextSeq 550. The Human TCR Profiling Kit (MiLaboratory) was used to prepare UMI-labeled 5' RACE TRB cDNA libraries. Once TCRdb had reprocessed the reads, it stored one entry per CDR3 protein sequence and supplied no DNA. This sample's table carries over 150,000 distinct CDR3 sequences. The ten most abundant clones make up about 0.48% of the sample. No antigens are known for them. The sequencing sample was made of naive CXCR3+ CD8+ T cells from blood. This specimen's cell subset or site label, per the study, means: CD45RO-CCR7+CD27+CD95- naive CD8+ T cells expressing CXCR3 (TNR3+). The receptors were gathered from a human donor in good health. Some clones in this sample may be carry-over from other donors' samples.

This chain connects TRBV7-9 to TRBJ2-1; TCRdb indicates TRBD2, and absent DNA this call remains unverified. This CDR3 is built from 15 residues. CDR1 is SEHNR, CDR2 FQNEAQ, per germline (reference sequence). Here the CDR3 reads CASSPGLAVRNEQFF.

This chain connects TRBV27 to TRBJ2-3; no DNA is available, so the TRBD2 call from TCRdb remains unchecked. The CDR3 runs to 16 residues. CDR1 MNHEY and CDR2 SMNVEV come from the germline V gene (reference sequence). The CDR3 reads CASSSGPSRGADTQYF.

The genes are TRBV28 and TRBJ2-5; absent DNA, TCRdb's TRBD1 call cannot be checked. Germline-derived CDR1 and CDR2 are MDHEN and SYDVKM. This CDR3 contains 15 residues. CDR3 sequence: CASSPLRDLQETQYF. The whole variable domain, remainder taken from reference TRBV28 and TRBJ2-5, is DVKVTQSSRYLVKRTGEKVFLECVQDMDHENMFWYRQDPGLGLRLIYFSYDVKMKEKGDIPEGYSVSREKKERFSLILESASTNQTSMYLCASSPLRDLQETQYFGPGTRLLVL.

The CDR3 loop is CASSLPSGNEQFF. This chain uses TRBV7-9 with TRBJ2-1; checking the TCRdb D call of TRBD2 is not possible without DNA. The CDR3 has 13 amino acids. Germline V CDR1 and CDR2: SEHNR, FQNEAQ (reference sequence).

The gene calls are TRBV4-1 and TRBJ2-3. The germline V gene encodes CDR1 MGHRA and CDR2 YSYEKL. This CDR3 contains 15 residues. The CDR3 protein is CASSPTKTGTDTQYF.

The CDR3 loop is CSVAPFAGVTFVELFF. The chain uses TRBV29-1 and TRBJ2-2; TCRdb returns TRBD2, unconfirmable since there is no DNA. In germline, CDR1 is SQVTM, CDR2 ANQGSEA. The CDR3 runs 16 residues.

The chain's CDR3 is CASSLVSGTQFKETQYF. This chain uses TRBV28 with TRBJ2-5; TCRdb proposes TRBD1, but this gene call is untestable without DNA. Germline V lookup: CDR1 MDHEN, CDR2 SYDVKM. The CDR3 has 17 residues.

The chain uses TRBV28 and TRBJ2-3; TCRdb picks TRBD1, but there is no DNA to check that call. The CDR3 loop spans 15 amino acids. Per germline, CDR1 MDHEN and CDR2 SYDVKM. CDR3 amino acids: CASSLHRVFTDTQYF.

This sequence joins TRBV7-9 and TRBJ2-7; lacking DNA, the TRBD1 call made by TCRdb goes unchecked. In germline, CDR1 is SEHNR, CDR2 FQNEAQ (reference sequence). The CDR3 consists of 16 residues. CDR3 protein: CASSSPGQQVSYEQYF.

The V and J genes are TRBV19 and TRBJ2-7; the TRBD1 assignment by TCRdb is unverifiable without DNA. This CDR3 region has 14 residues. Germline V gene data show CDR1 as LNHDA and CDR2 as SQIVND (reference sequence). CDR3 sequence reads: CASSTGGFGYEQYF.

The chain has TRBV7-8 and TRBJ2-7. The CDR3 covers 13 residues. Germline assignment: CDR1 SGHVS and CDR2 FQNEAQ. The CDR3 is CASSVNRAYEQYF. Supplemented by reference TRBV7-8 and TRBJ2-7, the full variable domain reads GAGVSQSPRYKVAKRGQDVALRCDPISGHVSLFWYQQALGQGPEFLTYFQNEAQLDKSGLPSDRFFAERPEGSVSTLKIQRTQQEDSAVYLCASSVNRAYEQYFGPGTRLTVT.

This chain links TRBV7-8 with TRBJ2-1; TCRdb indicates TRBD1, and absent DNA this call remains unverified. Per germline, CDR1 SGHVS and CDR2 FQNEAQ. This CDR3 has 15 amino acids. The CDR3 protein is CASSTPGRANGEQFF.

The chain has TRBV5-1 and TRBJ2-7; the D gene TCRdb calls, TRBD1, cannot be checked with no DNA. This CDR3 region has 18 residues. The germline V gene encodes CDR1 SGHRS and CDR2 YFSETQ. The chain's CDR3 is CASSSPIDQGAILYEQYF.

The rearrangement joins TRBV5-1 to TRBJ2-6; the D gene TCRdb calls, TRBD2, cannot be checked with no DNA. This CDR3 has 17 residues. Germline CDR1 reads SGHRS; CDR2 reads YFSETQ. CDR3 loop: CASGPLAVLFGANVLTF.

The chain combines TRBV19 with TRBJ2-2; TCRdb gives TRBD1 as the D gene, but with no DNA this cannot be confirmed. CDR3 length: 15 residues. Looked up from germline, CDR1 is LNHDA and CDR2 is SQIVND (reference sequence). This CDR3 is CASSRWGEITGELFF. The variable domain in full, completed from reference TRBV19 and TRBJ2-2, reads DGGITQSPKYLFRKEGQNVTLSCEQNLNHDAMYWYRQDPGQGLRLIYYSQIVNDFQKGDIAEGYSVSREKKESFPLTVTSAQKNPTAFYLCASSRWGEITGELFFGEGSRLTVL.

The genes are TRBV28 and TRBJ2-1; there is no DNA to check the TCRdb D call of TRBD1. This CDR3 region has 16 residues. CDR1 is MDHEN and CDR2 is SYDVKM in the germline V gene. This chain's CDR3 is CASSFPGQGPYNEQFF. The variable domain in full, completed from reference TRBV28 and TRBJ2-1, reads DVKVTQSSRYLVKRTGEKVFLECVQDMDHENMFWYRQDPGLGLRLIYFSYDVKMKEKGDIPEGYSVSREKKERFSLILESASTNQTSMYLCASSFPGQGPYNEQFFGPGTRLTVL.

The CDR3 loop reads CASSRDTVNEQYF. The chain recombines TRBV12-3 or TRBV12-4 with TRBJ2-7; TCRdb's D call, TRBD1, is unchecked because there is no DNA. There are 13 residues in the CDR3.

The rearrangement joins TRBV20-1 to TRBJ2-1; TCRdb's D call, TRBD1, is unchecked because there is no DNA. The CDR3 is 17 residues long. CDR1 is DFQATT and CDR2 is SNEGSKA in the germline V gene (reference sequence). This chain's CDR3 is CSTREPRAGVPYNEQFF.

This sequence joins TRBV28 and TRBJ2-7; TCRdb proposes TRBD1, but this gene call is untestable without DNA. CDR1 and CDR2 from the germline V gene are MDHEN and SYDVKM. The CDR3 covers 13 residues. Here the CDR3 reads CASIRTGGDEQYF. Complete variable domain (other parts from reference TRBV28 and TRBJ2-7): DVKVTQSSRYLVKRTGEKVFLECVQDMDHENMFWYRQDPGLGLRLIYFSYDVKMKEKGDIPEGYSVSREKKERFSLILESASTNQTSMYLCASIRTGGDEQYFGPGTRLTVT.

The V gene is TRBV19, the J gene TRBJ2-7; TCRdb reports TRBD1, a call that lacks DNA to check it against. The CDR3 runs to 13 residues. Germline lookup yields CDR1 LNHDA and CDR2 SQIVND (reference sequence). Here the CDR3 reads CASSPTGANEQYF. Full variable domain (rest looked up from reference TRBV19 and TRBJ2-7): DGGITQSPKYLFRKEGQNVTLSCEQNLNHDAMYWYRQDPGQGLRLIYYSQIVNDFQKGDIAEGYSVSREKKESFPLTVTSAQKNPTAFYLCASSPTGANEQYFGPGTRLTVT.

This chain connects TRBV7-2 to TRBJ2-5; TCRdb's D call of TRBD1 is untestable without DNA. The length of the CDR3 is 12 residues. In germline, CDR1 is SGHTA, CDR2 FQGNSA. The CDR3 reads CASSWTGETQYF. Full variable domain (outside the CDR3, taken from reference TRBV7-2 and TRBJ2-5): GAGVSQSPSNKVTEKGKDVELRCDPISGHTALYWYRQSLGQGLEFLIYFQGNSAPDKSGLPSDRFSAERTGGSVSTLTIQRTQQEDSAVYLCASSWTGETQYFGPGTRLLVL.

V gene TRBV7-6 combines with J gene TRBJ1-3. CDR3 length: 14 residues. CDR1 and CDR2 from the germline V gene are SGHVS and FNYEAQ. CDR3 protein: CASTLTSSGNTIYF.

The gene calls are TRBV6-2 or TRBV6-3 and TRBJ2-2; TCRdb designates TRBD1, a call that cannot be tested without DNA. CDR1 and CDR2 from the germline V gene are MNHEY and SVGEGT. This CDR3 spans 16 amino acids. CDR3 loop: CASINPPGQATGELFF.

This rearrangement joins TRBV5-1 to TRBJ1-5; no DNA is available, so the TRBD1 call from TCRdb remains unchecked. Germline-derived CDR1 and CDR2 are SGHRS and YFSETQ. The CDR3 loop spans 14 amino acids. CDR3 residues: CASKTGTGNQPQHF.

The chain combines TRBV5-1 with TRBJ2-1. The CDR3 sequence is 15 residues long. Germline V gene sequence: CDR1 SGHRS, CDR2 YFSETQ. The CDR3 loop reads CASSLASLPNNEQFF.

The chain combines TRBV16 with TRBJ1-1; as DNA is missing, the TRBD1 call by TCRdb cannot be tested. The CDR3 runs 17 residues. The V gene's germline CDR1 is KGHSY and CDR2 FQNENV. This chain's CDR3 is CASSQFGQESFGTEAFF.

The chain links TRBV6-1 to TRBJ1-2; TCRdb proposes TRBD1, but this gene call is untestable without DNA. CDR1 is MNHNS, CDR2 SASEGT, per germline. The CDR3 length is 16 residues. CDR3 in amino acids: CASSRAGTTANYGYTF.

V usage is TRBV7-9 and J usage is TRBJ1-1; checking the TCRdb D call of TRBD1 is not possible without DNA. Germline loops: CDR1 SEHNR, CDR2 FQNEAQ (reference sequence). CDR3 length equals 16 residues. The CDR3 reads CASSPLTGGVGTEAFF.